The 6 T cell receptor beta chains listed next were all sequenced from one sample in a study of technical replicates of blood from a handful of donors. This table comes from immunoSEQ multiplex PCR, and its TCRdb copy is limited to in-frame clones, with some not included. The table has some 84,000 clones, around nine tenths seen once; the top ten hold approximately 0.42%. The sequencing sample was made of T cells isolated from PBMCs. These receptors all stem from a human donor in good health.

J is TRBJ2-7 and V is TRBV11-2; 11 nucleotides match TRBD2. Losses at the gene ends were 5 bases for V and 4 bases for J; bases not matched to a gene: 7. The CDR3 runs to 15 residues. The germline gives CDR1 SGHAT, CDR2 FQNNGV. The CDR3 DNA follows: TGTGCCAGCAGCCCCGGGACTAGCGGCTTTTACGAGCAGTACTTC. Amino acid sequence: CASSPGTSGFYEQYF.

V is TRBV25-1 and J is TRBJ2-1; 11 nucleotides agree with TRBD2. Germline V lookup: CDR1 MGHDK, CDR2 SYGVNS. Trimming cost V 8 bases and J 6 bases; bases outside gene matches: 3. This CDR3 comprises 13 residues. Written as DNA, the CDR3 is TGTGCCAGCTCTGGACTAGCGGGCAATGAGCAGTTCTTC. It yields the protein CASSGLAGNEQFF.

The chain recombines TRBV6-5 with TRBJ1-4; 7 bases are a match to TRBD1. V lost 8 bases, J lost 12 bases, and 18 bases stayed unmatched. Germline loops: CDR1 MNHEY, CDR2 SVGAGI. This CDR3 has 15 residues. In DNA, the CDR3 is TGTGCCAGCTCCCCTCAGGGGGACGGACTGGGGGAACTGTTTTTT. It translates to CASSPQGDGLGELFF.

This chain uses TRBV9 with TRBJ1-2, with a possible D match to TRBD1 (5 bases). V lost 0 bases and J lost 4, with 13 bases in between. CDR1 is SGDLS, CDR2 YYNGEE, per germline. The CDR3 has 15 amino acids. The DNA of the CDR3 is TGTGCCAGCAGCGTAGGACAGAATCCGGCCTATGGCTACACCTTC. This translates into CASSVGQNPAYGYTF.

The chain employs TRBV10-1 and TRBJ2-3; 9 positions agree with TRBD1. This CDR3 is built from 17 residues. Germline CDR1 and CDR2: WNHNN and SYGVQD (reference sequence). Germline trimming cut 4 bases from V and 4 bases from J; bases unmatched to any gene: 12. The CDR3 coding sequence is TGCGCCAGCAGTGGGGGAGGGACAGGGAGGTTCGCAGATACGCAGTATTTT. The encoded protein is CASSGGGTGRFADTQYF.

CDR3 sequence: CASSLIRGADTEAFF. CDR3 coding DNA: TGTGCCAGCAGCTTAATCCGGGGTGCCGACACTGAAGCTTTCTTT. The chain recombines TRBV7-3 with TRBJ1-1, with D uncertain. The CDR3 covers 15 residues. Germline-derived CDR1 and CDR2 are SGHTA and FQGTGA. Trimming removed 1 base at V and 3 bases at J, with 12 bases between. The variable domain in full, completed from reference TRBV7-3 and TRBJ1-1, reads GAGVSQTPSNKVTEKGKYVELRCDPISGHTALYWYRQSLGQGPEFLIYFQGTGAADDSGLPNDRFFAVRPEGSVSTLKIQRTERGDSAVYLCASSLIRGADTEAFFGQGTRLTVV.